This paragraph reports one T cell receptor (beta chain). These data are taken from a study of shared clonotypes between healthy human individuals. Method: immunoSEQ multiplex PCR; TCRdb's copy keeps in-frame clones and lacks some. Here the sample spans 600,000 to 700,000 clones, less than 80% being singletons. Sequenced sample: memory CD4+ T cells sorted from blood. The subset is: CD45RA-negative fraction. This sequence originates from a woman in her thirties in good health.

The CDR3 region has the DNA TGTGCCAGCAGCCCCGACTTTGGGGATCAGCCCCAGCATTTT. Amino acids: CASSPDFGDQPQHF. The chain combines TRBV7-3 with TRBJ1-5; D is undetermined. V was cut by 5 bases and J by 5 bases, with 13 bases left in between. The CDR3 is made up of 14 amino acids. The germline V gene encodes CDR1 SGHTA and CDR2 FQGTGA.